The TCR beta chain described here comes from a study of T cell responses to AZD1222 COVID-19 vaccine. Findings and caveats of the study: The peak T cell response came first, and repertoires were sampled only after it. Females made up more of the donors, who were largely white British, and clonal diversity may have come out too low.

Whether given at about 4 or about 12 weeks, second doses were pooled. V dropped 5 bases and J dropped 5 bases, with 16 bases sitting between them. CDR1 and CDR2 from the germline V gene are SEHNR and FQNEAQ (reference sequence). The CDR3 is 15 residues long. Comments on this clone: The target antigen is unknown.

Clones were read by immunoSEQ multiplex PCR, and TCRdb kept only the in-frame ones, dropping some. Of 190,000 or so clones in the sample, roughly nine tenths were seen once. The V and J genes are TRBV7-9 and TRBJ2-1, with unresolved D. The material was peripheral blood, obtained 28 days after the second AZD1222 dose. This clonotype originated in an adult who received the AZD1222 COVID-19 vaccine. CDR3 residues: CASSQLSGNHNEQFF. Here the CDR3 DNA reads TGTGCCAGCAGCCAACTATCTGGGAATCACAATGAGCAGTTCTTC. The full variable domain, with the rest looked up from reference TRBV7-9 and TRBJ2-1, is DTGVSQNPRHKITKRGQNVTFRCDPISEHNRLYWYRQTLGQGPEFLTYFQNEAQLEKSRLLSDRFSAERPKGSFSTLEIQRTEQGDSAMYLCASSQLSGNHNEQFFGPGTRLTVL.